This T cell receptor (beta chain) was sequenced in a study of early T cells in non-severe SARS-CoV-2 infection. Looking at the study overall: Chains were unpaired, as sequencing was done on bulk RNA from unsorted whole blood.

Each single cDNA molecule received a unique molecular identifier. TCRdb re-called the 5' RACE reads through MiXCR, storing one row per CDR3 protein. The sample lists about 94,000 distinct CDR3 sequences, approximately 13% occurring once. This clonotype has a count of ten or more. Antigen specificity is unknown. Study-level points and caveats: Lookups in VDJdb leaned toward anti-spike CD8 responses and missed private and CD4 specificities.

The germline V gene has CDR1 MNHEY and CDR2 SMNVEV (reference sequence). V trimming: 6 bases; J trimming: 2 bases; junction bases outside the gene matches: 6. CDR3 size: 14 residues. The source is an adult who was a healthcare worker with PCR-confirmed SARS-CoV-2 infection or an uninfected control (not recorded which). The sample consisted of whole blood. The chain is built from TRBV27 and TRBJ2-7; 8 bases agree with TRBD2. The CDR3 coding sequence is TGTGCCAGCAGGCAGAGCGGGGGAACCTACGAGCAGTACTTC. The encoded protein is CASRQSGGTYEQYF.